In its sample, the clone carrying this T cell receptor (beta chain) was seen a few times. What it binds is not known. After removal of 6 bases from V and 5 bases from J, the junction contained 9 bases not matched to a gene. The CDR3 sequence is 15 residues long. The germline CDR1 and CDR2 sequences are SGHTA and FQGTGA. Expressed TCRB transcripts were sequenced after all isolated RNA was converted to cDNA. Clones were read by immunoSEQ multiplex PCR, and TCRdb kept only the in-frame ones, dropping some. The table lists about 160,000 clones, approximately 8.1% of them singletons. The sample is drawn from a study of beta chain features in type 1 diabetes. Whole-study context: Age, gender, cell numbers and subset yield matched between patients and controls. Broader study findings: Cells that show high TCR expression could be over-represented by cDNA sequencing. Across all four CD4+ subsets, people with type 1 diabetes showed modestly shorter TCRB CDR3s.

The authors took one heparinised blood draw, averaging about 110 mL, from each donor. This rearrangement joins TRBV7-3 to TRBJ2-5, with 10 bases fitting TRBD2. Sequencing input: central memory CD4+ T cells from blood. This TCR was sampled from a young man in good health. As DNA, the CDR3 is TGTGCCAGCAGTGCTAGCGGGAGTCGCGGCGAGACCCAGTACTTC. Its translation: CASSASGSRGETQYF.